This T cell receptor beta chain appears in the sequencing data of a study of blood T cells in healthy people across ages. Study-level points and caveats: Strong correlation was found linking TCR beta diversity to naive T cell percentage. Comparison with aged donors showed that long-lived donors had more naive CD4+ cells and higher diversity. Researchers said unsorted PBMCs prevented a conclusive naive versus antigen-experienced comparison.

V shed 7 bases, J shed 3 bases, and the junction held 5 bases outside the gene matches. The CDR3 is 12 residues long. Germline assignment: CDR1 SQVTM and CDR2 ANQGSEA. Details on this clonotype: Its antigen is unidentified.

PCR was performed a second time for about 7 to 12 cycles using a sample-barcoded 5' primer and a J-beta primer mix. Every cDNA was tagged by a template-switch adaptor with 12 random nucleotides. TCRdb re-analysed the 5' RACE reads in MiXCR, keeping a single row per CDR3 protein. The table includes roughly 860,000 distinct CDR3 sequences, 60% to 80% detected once. Sequencing was done on a sample of blood. The rearrangement links TRBV29-1 to TRBJ2-5; 7 nucleotides agree with TRBD1. The TCR was taken from a man aged 25-45 years in good health. The CDR3 nucleotides read TGCAGCGGACAGGGACGGGAAGAGACCCAGTACTTC. Translation gives CSGQGREETQYF.